Each of the 2 T cell receptor beta chains below was sequenced from the same sample in a study of technical replicates of blood from a handful of donors. Measured with immunoSEQ multiplex PCR; TCRdb has only the in-frame clones, and not every one. The profile shows about 75,000 clones, around 93% of them singletons. The specimen sequenced was T cells isolated from PBMCs. The source of these receptors is a human donor in good health.

In its sample, this clone was seen once. The chain combines TRBV7-9 with TRBJ2-5; TRBD2 aligns across 8 bases. The germline V gene has CDR1 SEHNR and CDR2 FQNEAQ (reference sequence). CDR3 length: 16 amino acids. The V gene end was trimmed by 3 bases and the J gene end by 4 bases; junction bases not matched to a gene: 10. The CDR3 sequence is CASSFGREGRAETQYF. In DNA form, the CDR3 reads TGTGCCAGCAGCTTTGGACGGGAGGGCCGCGCAGAGACCCAGTACTTC. The variable domain in full, with the rest retrieved from reference TRBV7-9 and TRBJ2-5, is DTGVSQNPRHKITKRGQNVTFRCDPISEHNRLYWYRQTLGQGPEFLTYFQNEAQLEKSRLLSDRFSAERPKGSFSTLEIQRTEQGDSAMYLCASSFGREGRAETQYFGPGTRLLVL.

In this sample, this clone turned up once. The V call is TRBV13, the J call TRBJ2-7; D possibly corresponds to TRBD2 (6 bases). Germline CDR1 PRHDT, CDR2 FYEKMQ (reference sequence). This CDR3 is built from 14 residues. V was cut by 5 bases and J by 4 bases, with 15 bases left in between. CDR3 coding DNA: TGTGCCAGCAGCAAGGACCGCCGGGGGTACGAGCAGTACTTC. Protein: CASSKDRRGYEQYF.